What follows are 32 T cell receptor beta chains derived from one specimen sequenced in a study of T cells in Graves' hyperthyroidism and ophthalmopathy. TCR beta CDR3 regions were amplified from RNA transcripts. First-round RT-PCR of the TCR CDR3 relied on the HTBI primer set. TCRdb re-called the multiplex PCR reads through MiXCR, storing one row per CDR3 protein. The table shows about 640,000 distinct CDR3 sequences, with 20% to 25% occurring only once. The sample consisted of blood. Receptors were obtained from a man under 40 with Graves' ophthalmopathy.

The chain is built from TRBV18 and TRBJ1-4; the D gene is possibly TRBD1 (5 bases). V was clipped by 3 bases and J by 4 bases, with 15 bases between them. This CDR3 region has 16 residues. From germline, CDR1 is KGHSH and CDR2 LQKENI. CDR3 region: CASSPGTRSINEKLFF. The CDR3 DNA reads as TGTGCCAGCTCACCGGGGACCCGCTCGATTAATGAAAAACTGTTTTTT.

The genes are TRBV11-2 and TRBJ2-2, with TRBD1 as a possible D gene (5 bases). Germline V gene sequence: CDR1 SGHAT, CDR2 FQNNGV. The CDR3 runs 14 residues. Trimming shortened V by 3 bases and J by 6 bases, and 11 bases separated the two germline ends. CDR3 in amino acids: CASSLIRVPGELFF. As DNA, the CDR3 is TGTGCCAGCAGCTTGATCAGGGTTCCCGGGGAGCTGTTTTTT.

This clonotype has only a few counts. The J gene is TRBJ2-1, the V gene TRBV4-1; 13 nucleotides match TRBD2. This CDR3 region has 18 residues. V was clipped by 1 base and J by 4 bases; unmatched bases: 7. CDR1 MGHRA and CDR2 YSYEKL come from the germline V gene. The CDR3 loop is CASSQGGLAGAHYNEQFF. The CDR3, as DNA: TGCGCCAGCAGCCAAGGCGGACTAGCGGGAGCCCATTACAATGAGCAGTTCTTC.

This clonotype came up a few times. J is TRBJ2-3 and V is TRBV20-1, with 10 positions matching TRBD2. This CDR3 contains 13 residues. V shed 6 bases, J shed 5 bases, and the junction held 5 bases outside the gene matches. Germline CDR1 DFQATT, CDR2 SNEGSKA (reference sequence). Here the CDR3 reads CSAELAGRDTQYF. For the CDR3, the DNA is TGCAGTGCGGAACTAGCGGGAAGAGATACGCAGTATTTT.

This clonotype has a handful of counts. The J gene is TRBJ1-1, the V gene TRBV27; D remains unclear. CDR3 length equals 17 residues. CDR1 MNHEY and CDR2 SMNVEV come from the germline V gene (reference sequence). Trimming removed 3 bases at V and 0 bases at J, with 17 bases between. The CDR3 protein is CASSFRNPTSLNTEAFF. CDR3 coding DNA: TGTGCCAGCAGTTTCCGAAACCCGACAAGTCTGAACACTGAAGCTTTCTTT.

The J gene is TRBJ2-6, the V gene TRBV5-6; D gene unclear. Trimming pared 4 bases from V and 0 bases from J, leaving 11 bases between. The V gene's germline CDR1 is SGHDT and CDR2 YYEEEE. The CDR3 contains 16 residues. For the CDR3, the DNA is TGTGCCAGCAGCCCAACTGATAGCTCTGGGGCCAACGTCCTGACTTTC. Its protein is CASSPTDSSGANVLTF.

The J gene is TRBJ2-5, the V gene TRBV29-1; D uncertain. V dropped 0 bases and J dropped 2 bases, with 10 bases sitting between them. CDR1 is SQVTM and CDR2 is ANQGSEA in the germline V gene. The CDR3 consists of 14 residues. The CDR3 bases are TGCAGCGTTGAAGACTGGAGAACACAAGAGACCCAGTACTTC. Translated, it gives CSVEDWRTQETQYF.

In this sample, this clonotype turned up a few times. The chain recombines TRBV5-6 with TRBJ2-5, with D possibly called TRBD1 or TRBD2 (5 bases each). The CDR3 extends over 14 amino acids. V lost 0 bases to trimming and J lost 4 bases, with 10 bases between them. The germline CDR1 and CDR2 sequences are SGHDT and YYEEEE. This CDR3 is CASSLAMRGETQYF. The DNA of the CDR3 is TGTGCCAGCAGCTTGGCCATGAGGGGAGAGACCCAGTACTTC.

DNA for the CDR3: TGTGCCAGCAGCCCCCCGGGACAGGGGAGTAATACGCAGTATTTT. It codes for CASSPPGQGSNTQYF. The J gene is TRBJ2-3, the V gene TRBV14, with 10 bases that match TRBD1. The CDR3 sequence is 15 residues long. After removal of 4 bases from V and 7 bases from J, the junction contained 8 bases not matched to a gene. The germline gives CDR1 SGHDN, CDR2 FVKESK.

The gene calls are TRBV5-1 and TRBJ1-1; D possibly corresponds to TRBD1 (5 bases). The V gene lost 3 bases and the J gene lost 1 base, with 13 bases spanning the gap. The CDR3 has 15 amino acids. In germline, CDR1 is SGHRS, CDR2 YFSETQ. The CDR3 sequence: CASSSTGTPNTEAFF. For the CDR3, the DNA is TGCGCCAGCAGCTCCACAGGTACACCGAACACTGAAGCTTTCTTT.

This clonotype was counted ten times or more. This chain uses TRBV6-1 with TRBJ2-2; the D is unclear. There are 13 residues in the CDR3. Trimming removed 1 base from V and 1 base from J, with 1 base in between. Germline values: CDR1 MNHNS, CDR2 SASEGT. In DNA, the CDR3 is TGTGCCAGCAGTGAAGAGAACACCGGGGAGCTGTTTTTT. Its translation: CASSEENTGELFF.

This clonotype was counted ten times or more. The gene calls are TRBV11-1 and TRBJ2-3; tentatively, D is TRBD1 (5 bases). V lost 1 base and J 2 bases, leaving 10 bases between the germline ends. The CDR3 runs 15 residues. CDR1 and CDR2 (germline): SGHAT, FQDESV (reference sequence). Written as DNA, the CDR3 is TGTGCCAGCAGCTTAGAGCAGGGAATCACAGATACGCAGTATTTT. Translated, it gives CASSLEQGITDTQYF.

This clonotype has a handful of counts. The chain carries TRBV7-2 and TRBJ2-6, with no clear D. Germline V gene sequence: CDR1 SGHTA, CDR2 FQGNSA. Trimming shortened V by 2 bases and J by 0 bases, and 14 bases separated the two germline ends. The CDR3 loop spans 18 amino acids. CDR3 protein: CASSLYPPASSGANVLTF. In DNA, the CDR3 is TGTGCCAGCAGCTTATATCCGCCAGCGAGCTCTGGGGCCAACGTCCTGACTTTC.

In this sample, this clonotype turned up many times. The V and J genes are TRBV6-1 and TRBJ2-5, with TRBD2 matching 11 bases. CDR1 and CDR2 from the germline V gene are MNHNS and SASEGT. Trimming removed 2 bases from V and 4 bases from J; junction bases left unmatched: 9. The CDR3 extends over 17 amino acids. In nucleotides, the CDR3 is TGTGCCAGCAGTGAATTAGCGGGAGGGCGGGGCGGAGAGACCCAGTACTTC. As protein: CASSELAGGRGGETQYF.

The genes are TRBV4-3 and TRBJ1-2; D is unresolved. V was clipped by 2 bases and J by 5 bases, with 15 bases between them. The CDR3 consists of 15 residues. CDR1 is LGHNA, CDR2 YSLEER, per germline. DNA for the CDR3: TGCGCCAGCAGCCAAACGGCAGGCCCTTCATATGGCTACACCTTC. Protein sequence: CASSQTAGPSYGYTF.

About this clonotype itself: A much larger clone is a single base away; this may be a read error. This rearrangement joins TRBV3-1 to TRBJ2-1; 10 bases line up with TRBD2. V was pared by 0 bases and J by 8 bases, with 10 bases of the junction left unmatched. The germline V gene encodes CDR1 LGHDT and CDR2 YNNKEL (reference sequence). The CDR3 is 17 amino acids. This CDR3 reads CASSQDLGTSVYDEQFF. DNA for the CDR3: TGTGCCAGCAGCCAAGATCTTGGGACTAGCGTATACGATGAGCAGTTCTTC.

This clonotype was observed at least ten times. The V call is TRBV20-1, the J call TRBJ2-7; D may be TRBD2 (6 bases). This CDR3 is 11 amino acids long. The V end was cut by 4 bases, the J end by 5 bases, with 9 bases between. Looked up from germline, CDR1 is DFQATT and CDR2 is SNEGSKA (reference sequence). As DNA, the CDR3 is TGCAGTGCTACCCGGGGGAACGAGCAGTACTTC. Encoded protein: CSATRGNEQYF.

The gene calls are TRBV20-1 and TRBJ1-2, with 7 bases aligning to TRBD1. The ends lost 6 bases at V and 2 bases at J; junction bases unmatched: 9. CDR3 length equals 14 residues. Germline values: CDR1 DFQATT, CDR2 SNEGSKA (reference sequence). The CDR3 region is CSARGALTNYGYTF. The CDR3 DNA reads TGCAGTGCCAGGGGGGCCCTTACCAACTATGGCTACACCTTC.

This clonotype has more than one count but fewer than ten. The chain uses TRBV7-9 and TRBJ2-1, with 12 nucleotides matching TRBD2. The germline V gene has CDR1 SEHNR and CDR2 FQNEAQ (reference sequence). The length of the CDR3 is 16 residues. V lost 5 bases and J lost 2; bases outside the gene matches: 4. The CDR3 DNA reads as TGTGCCAGCAGCCCGACTAGCGGGAGTCCCTACAATGAGCAGTTCTTC. Translation gives CASSPTSGSPYNEQFF.

To note about this clonotype: An end of the junction does not agree with germline; a read error may underlie this. This rearrangement joins TRBV12-3 or TRBV12-4 to TRBJ2-7; TRBD1 matches 7 bases. The CDR3 sequence is 15 residues long. CDR3 sequence reads: CASSLKGAGFYKQYF. Here the CDR3 DNA reads TGTGCCAGCAGTTTAAAGGGGGCTGGCTTCTACAAGCAGTACTTC.

The chain employs TRBV30 and TRBJ2-1; a possible D gene is TRBD1 (6 bases). The germline V gene has CDR1 GTSNPN and CDR2 SVGIG (reference sequence). CDR3 size: 13 residues. V was cut by 2 bases and J by 3 bases, with 8 bases left in between. CDR3 coding DNA: TGTGCCTGGAGTCAGGGGCTCTACAATGAGCAGTTCTTC. Encoded protein: CAWSQGLYNEQFF.

The rearrangement uses TRBV3-1 and TRBJ2-1, with 8 nucleotides matching TRBD2. The trim removed 8 bases at V and 5 bases at J, leaving 8 bases unmatched. The CDR3 covers 14 residues. CDR1 LGHDT and CDR2 YNNKEL come from the germline V gene (reference sequence). CDR3 loop: CASEDGRAHNEQFF. The CDR3 nucleotides are TGTGCCAGCGAGGACGGGAGGGCCCACAATGAGCAGTTCTTC.

This sequence joins TRBV6-2 or TRBV6-3 and TRBJ2-1; D gene unclear. The ends were cut back, 7 bases at V and 0 bases at J, with 10 bases in the middle. The CDR3 is 14 amino acids. Germline V gene lookup returns CDR1 MNHEY and CDR2 SVGEGT. The CDR3: CASTDGASYNEQFF. As DNA, the CDR3 is TGTGCCAGCACCGACGGTGCCTCCTACAATGAGCAGTTCTTC.

The chain has TRBV9 and TRBJ2-5; 7 bases fit TRBD2. Germline CDR1 is SGDLS and CDR2 is YYNGEE. The ends lost 2 bases at V and 1 base at J; junction bases unmatched: 2. CDR3 length: 14 residues. The DNA of the CDR3 is TGTGCCAGCAGCGTCGGGACTATCCAAGAGACCCAGTACTTC. This gives the protein CASSVGTIQETQYF.

The chain carries TRBV20-1 and TRBJ2-2; D not resolved. This CDR3 is built from 17 residues. Germline assignment: CDR1 DFQATT and CDR2 SNEGSKA (reference sequence). Trimming removed 4 bases at V and 0 bases at J, with 18 bases between. The CDR3 loop is CSAIYRLAFANTGELFF. The CDR3 bases are TGCAGTGCTATCTACCGATTAGCTTTCGCGAACACCGGGGAGCTGTTTTTT.

This clonotype was detected many times. This chain uses TRBV7-2 with TRBJ2-7; possibly TRBD2 for D (5 bases). In germline, CDR1 is SGHTA, CDR2 FQGNSA. This CDR3 is built from 16 residues. V lost 5 bases, J lost 5 bases, and 22 bases lay in between. This CDR3 is CASSPDSGSRVHEQYF. Here the CDR3 DNA reads TGTGCCAGCAGCCCCGATTCGGGGAGTCGGGTCCACGAGCAGTACTTC.

This clonotype was observed at least ten times. The chain links TRBV30 to TRBJ1-1; D unresolved. The CDR3 is made up of 13 amino acids. CDR1 GTSNPN and CDR2 SVGIG come from the germline V gene (reference sequence). V dropped 2 bases and J dropped 4 bases, with 11 bases sitting between them. The CDR3 here is CAWSSGPATEAFF. The CDR3 nucleotides are TGTGCCTGGAGTTCCGGGCCAGCCACTGAAGCTTTCTTT.

The chain combines TRBV15 with TRBJ2-5; D uncertain. V was shortened by 5 bases and J by 2 bases, with 12 bases between the two germline ends. Per the germline V gene, CDR1 is LNHNV and CDR2 is YYDKDF (reference sequence). This CDR3 has 14 residues. The CDR3 protein is CATSENREQETQYF. The CDR3 DNA is TGTGCCACCAGCGAGAACAGAGAACAAGAGACCCAGTACTTC.

This clonotype has more than one count but fewer than ten. The CDR3 region has the DNA TGTGCCAGCAGAATCGGACAGAATCAGCCCCAGCATTTT. It encodes CASRIGQNQPQHF. The rearrangement uses TRBV6-1 and TRBJ1-5, with a weak D call TRBD1 (6 bases). In germline, CDR1 is MNHNS, CDR2 SASEGT. Trimming shortened V by 6 bases and J by 4 bases, and 10 bases separated the two germline ends. The CDR3 consists of 13 residues.

The chain uses TRBV5-1 and TRBJ2-7, with D perhaps TRBD1 (5 bases). This CDR3 comprises 14 residues. Germline values: CDR1 SGHRS, CDR2 YFSETQ. Trimming shortened V by 0 bases and J by 0 bases, and 7 bases separated the two germline ends. The CDR3 spells CASSLVGDSYEQYF. CDR3 coding DNA: TGCGCCAGCAGCTTGGTAGGGGACTCCTACGAGCAGTACTTC.

Notes on this clonotype: The junction departs from germline at one end; a sequencing error may be responsible. The DNA for the CDR3 is TGTGCCAGCAGCTTAGAGAGGGGGCGCGGGGCCAACGTCCCGACTTTC. This gives the protein CASSLERGRGANVPTF. The chain joins TRBV7-2 to TRBJ2-6, with D tentatively TRBD1 (7 bases). From germline, CDR1 is SGHTA and CDR2 FQGNSA. The CDR3 runs to 16 residues.

This clonotype was seen more than once but under ten times. The V and J genes are TRBV24-1 and TRBJ2-5; 7 positions agree with TRBD2. The CDR3 runs 14 residues. Unmatched junction bases numbered 6, after V lost 4 bases and J lost 5 bases. The germline CDR1 and CDR2 sequences are KGHDR and SFDVKD. The CDR3 protein is CATSDPQGGETQYF. The CDR3 DNA reads as TGTGCCACCAGTGACCCTCAGGGAGGGGAGACCCAGTACTTC.